The rows below give T cell receptor beta chains drawn from one sample of a study of vaccination and CD4 T cells after COVID-19. What these receptors recognize is not known. TCRdb called the PCR reads again in MiXCR, with one record for every CDR3 protein. The table records 20,000 to 25,000 distinct CDR3 sequences, about 64% of them present only once. Sequences were derived from CD4+ T cells from blood, cultured in vitro, sampled after SARS-CoV-2 vaccination. The receptor set was obtained from a human donor who received a COVID-19 vaccine. The CDR3 runs from the conserved cysteine through the conserved F or W. The order of the fields is V gene, J gene, D gene, clone size, CDR3 protein, CDR3 DNA. A D gene is named only where the DNA matches it firmly. Size is stated for part of the rows, as once, few or many counts, or as a class when the clone is expanded.

>TRBV7-2|TRBJ2-3|-|-
CASSQGQIDTQYF
TGTGCCAGCAGCCAGGGGCAGATAGATACGCAGTATTTT
>TRBV20-1|TRBJ2-3|-|-
CSARGASWYTDTQYF
TGCAGTGCTAGAGGTGCTAGCTGGTACACAGATACGCAGTATTTT
>TRBV29-1|TRBJ2-7|TRBD1|few
CSVVRGRNGIYEQYF
TGCAGCGTTGTTAGGGGGCGAAATGGTATCTACGAGCAGTACTTC
>TRBV5-1|TRBJ1-1|TRBD1|-
CASSPRTGGKNSEAFF
TGCGCCAGCAGCCCCAGGACAGGGGGGAAAAACTCTGAAGCTTTCTTT
>TRBV6-1|TRBJ2-3|TRBD2|-
CASSPRGISTDTQYF
TGTGCCAGCAGCCCGCGGGGGATCAGCACAGATACGCAGTATTTT
>TRBV2|TRBJ1-6|-|-
CASSQDKTPFSPLHF
TGTGCCAGCAGTCAAGACAAGACTCCTTTTTCACCCCTCCACTTT
>TRBV5-3|TRBJ1-6|-|-
CARSYRGRDNSPLHF
TGTGCCAGAAGCTACCGCGGGCGGGATAATTCACCCCTCCACTTT
>TRBV5-1|TRBJ2-7|TRBD1|few
CASRGTASYEQYF
TGCGCCAGCAGGGGGACAGCCTCCTACGAGCAGTACTTC
>TRBV7-6|TRBJ2-6|-|-
CASSQTGFSGANVLTF
TGTGCCAGCAGCCAAACAGGGTTCTCTGGGGCCAACGTCCTGACTTTC
>TRBV5-6|TRBJ2-2|-|-
CASSGTGELFF
TGTGCCAGCAGCGGGACCGGGGAGCTGTTTTTT
>TRBV28|TRBJ2-7|-|once
CASRIGTYEQYF
TGTGCCAGCAGGATTGGGACCTACGAGCAGTACTTC
>TRBV20-1|TRBJ1-1|-|few
CSARVASGPRTEAFF
TGCAGTGCTAGAGTCGCGTCGGGCCCGCGCACTGAAGCTTTCTTT
>TRBV12-3/TRBV12-4|TRBJ1-5|-|-
CASSLRYNQPQHF
TGTGCCAGCAGTTTAAGGTACAATCAGCCCCAGCATTTT
>TRBV7-8|TRBJ1-2|TRBD1|few
CASSSQGTGIYGYTF
TGTGCCAGCAGCTCCCAGGGGACAGGGATCTATGGCTACACCTTC